Following are 11 T cell receptor beta chains from one sample sequenced in a study of preoperative IRX-2 immunotherapy in early breast cancer. This sample's treatment: preoperative locoregional IRX-2 cytokine immunotherapy. The method was immunoSEQ multiplex PCR; TCRdb's version includes in-frame clones alone and lacks a portion of them. The data show roughly 27,000 clones, about four fifths seen once. Here the sequenced sample was lymph node tissue, taken before IRX-2 immunotherapy. Source of these receptors: a human donor with breast cancer.

The CDR3 sequence: CASSSLPGQSSYEQYF. The CDR3 coding sequence is TGCGCCAGCAGCTCCCTCCCGGGACAGAGCTCCTACGAGCAGTACTTC. The chain recombines TRBV5-1 with TRBJ2-7; 7 bases match TRBD1. This CDR3 is built from 16 residues. The junction had 9 bases not matched to a gene; V was cut back by 3 bases and J by 0 bases. Germline assignment: CDR1 SGHRS and CDR2 YFSETQ.

The J gene is TRBJ1-4, the V gene TRBV7-1, with 7 bases lining up with TRBD1. TRBV7-1 is an ORF for which the function is uncertain. The CDR3 totals 13 residues. J was trimmed by 10 bases and V by 4 bases; bases with no gene match: 6. CDR3 sequence: CASSLEGARKLFF. The CDR3 nucleotides are TGTGCCAGCAGCTTAGAGGGGGCCAGAAAACTGTTTTTT.

The chain combines TRBV6-7 with TRBJ1-4; 7 nucleotides align to TRBD1. TRBV6-7 is classed as an ORF, of uncertain function. This CDR3 has 13 amino acids. The V and J ends lost 5 bases and 5 bases, in that order; junction bases with no gene match: 2. CDR3 bases: TGTGCCAGCAGTCAACAGGGGAATGAAAAACTGTTTTTT. As protein: CASSQQGNEKLFF.

The chain employs TRBV19 and TRBJ1-5, with 7 bases lining up with TRBD1. Germline values: CDR1 LNHDA, CDR2 SQIVND (reference sequence). CDR3 length: 16 amino acids. V was pared by 3 bases and J by 0 bases, with 5 bases of the junction left unmatched. CDR3 loop: CASSIARGNSNQPQHF. In DNA form, the CDR3 reads TGTGCCAGTAGTATTGCCAGGGGGAATAGCAATCAGCCCCAGCATTTT.

The chain combines TRBV28 with TRBJ2-6; 9 bases map to TRBD1. Trimming took 8 bases from V and 2 from J; bases not matched to a gene: 7. Germline lookup yields CDR1 MDHEN and CDR2 SYDVKM. This CDR3 comprises 16 residues. In nucleotides, the CDR3 is TGTGCCAGCTCCAAGGGACAGGGAACTGGGGCCAACGTCCTGACTTTC. It specifies CASSKGQGTGANVLTF.

The rearrangement uses TRBV18 and TRBJ1-1; 7 bases are a match to TRBD1. The CDR3 runs 15 residues. The V and J ends lost 3 bases and 2 bases, in that order; junction bases with no gene match: 6. Germline CDR1 and CDR2: KGHSH and LQKENI. DNA of the CDR3: TGTGCCAGCTCACCCACCGGGACAGCTAACACTGAAGCTTTCTTT. Its translation is CASSPTGTANTEAFF.

This clone has a handful of counts. The chain couples TRBV7-6 to TRBJ1-5; tentative D call: TRBD1 (6 bases). Germline CDR1 SGHVS, CDR2 FNYEAQ. V lost 5 bases to trimming and J lost 0 bases, with 11 bases between them. This CDR3 has 15 amino acids. DNA for the CDR3: TGTGCCAGCAGCGCCGGGACAACTAGCAATCAGCCCCAGCATTTT. Translation gives CASSAGTTSNQPQHF.

The gene calls are TRBV6-8 and TRBJ2-7, with TRBD1 matching 7 bases. Germline V CDR1 and CDR2: MNHGY, SAAAGT. With 5 bases clipped from V and 3 bases from J, the junction kept 13 bases outside the gene matches. The CDR3 consists of 16 residues. DNA of the CDR3: TGTGCCAGCAGTCAACTCCGGACAGGCCTCTTCTACGAGCAGTACTTC. Its protein is CASSQLRTGLFYEQYF.

V gene TRBV28 combines with J gene TRBJ1-6, with a possible D match to TRBD1 (5 bases). There are 16 residues in the CDR3. In germline, CDR1 is MDHEN, CDR2 SYDVKM. V shed 5 bases and J shed 3 bases, with 14 bases lying between them. CDR3 sequence reads: CASSMPGDRYNSPLHF. CDR3 sequence (DNA): TGTGCCAGCAGTATGCCCGGGGACCGCTATAATTCACCCCTCCACTTT.

The chain recombines TRBV19 with TRBJ2-7, with TRBD1 matching over 9 bases. Germline V gene lookup returns CDR1 LNHDA and CDR2 SQIVND (reference sequence). V shed 6 bases, J shed 1 base, and the junction held 7 bases outside the gene matches. This CDR3 has 15 amino acids. The chain's CDR3 is CASSSRDRASYEQYF. CDR3 coding DNA: TGTGCCAGTAGCTCAAGGGACAGGGCTTCCTACGAGCAGTACTTC.

This clone was seen more than once but under ten times. This chain connects TRBV19 to TRBJ2-3, with TRBD2 matching over 8 bases. This CDR3 region has 16 residues. CDR1 and CDR2 (germline): LNHDA, SQIVND (reference sequence). V dropped 6 bases and J dropped 5; count of bases not matched to a gene: 13. The chain's CDR3 is CASSRQRGRLGDTQYF. DNA of the CDR3: TGTGCCAGTAGCCGCCAGCGGGGGCGACTGGGAGATACGCAGTATTTT.